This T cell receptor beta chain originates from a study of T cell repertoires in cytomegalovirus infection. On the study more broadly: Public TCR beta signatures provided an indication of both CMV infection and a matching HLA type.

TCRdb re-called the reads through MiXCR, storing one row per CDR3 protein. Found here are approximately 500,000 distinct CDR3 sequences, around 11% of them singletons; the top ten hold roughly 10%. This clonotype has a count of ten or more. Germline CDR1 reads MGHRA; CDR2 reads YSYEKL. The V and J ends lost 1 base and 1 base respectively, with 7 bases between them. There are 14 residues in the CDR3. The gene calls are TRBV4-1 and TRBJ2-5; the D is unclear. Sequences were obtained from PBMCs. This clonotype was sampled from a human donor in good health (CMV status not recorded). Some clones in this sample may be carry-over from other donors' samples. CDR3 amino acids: CASSQVPTQETQYF. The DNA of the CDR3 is TGCGCCAGCAGCCAAGTCCCGACCCAAGAGACCCAGTACTTC.